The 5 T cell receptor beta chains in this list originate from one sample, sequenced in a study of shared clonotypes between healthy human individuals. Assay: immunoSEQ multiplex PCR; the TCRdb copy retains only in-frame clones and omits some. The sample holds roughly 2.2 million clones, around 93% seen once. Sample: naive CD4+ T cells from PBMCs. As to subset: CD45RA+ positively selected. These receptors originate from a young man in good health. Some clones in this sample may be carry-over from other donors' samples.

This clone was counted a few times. The CDR3 sequence: CASSFQGGNQPQHF. The DNA of the CDR3 is TGTGCCAGCAGTTTTCAAGGTGGCAATCAGCCCCAGCATTTT. The J gene is TRBJ1-5, the V gene TRBV2, with no clear D. V dropped 5 bases and J dropped 2 bases, with 10 bases sitting between them. There are 14 residues in the CDR3. In germline, CDR1 is SNHLY, CDR2 FYNNEI.

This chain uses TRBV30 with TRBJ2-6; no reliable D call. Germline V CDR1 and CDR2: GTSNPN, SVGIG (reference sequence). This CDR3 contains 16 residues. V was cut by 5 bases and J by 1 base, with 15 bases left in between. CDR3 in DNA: TGTGCCTGGGAAAGTATGGGAAGTTCTGGGGCCAACGTCCTGACTTTC. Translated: CAWESMGSSGANVLTF.

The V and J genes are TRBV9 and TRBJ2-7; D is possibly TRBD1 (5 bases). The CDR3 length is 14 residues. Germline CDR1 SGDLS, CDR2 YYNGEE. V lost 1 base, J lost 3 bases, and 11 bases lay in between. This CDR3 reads CASSVQGSGYEQYF. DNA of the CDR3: TGTGCCAGCAGCGTACAGGGTTCGGGCTACGAGCAGTACTTC.

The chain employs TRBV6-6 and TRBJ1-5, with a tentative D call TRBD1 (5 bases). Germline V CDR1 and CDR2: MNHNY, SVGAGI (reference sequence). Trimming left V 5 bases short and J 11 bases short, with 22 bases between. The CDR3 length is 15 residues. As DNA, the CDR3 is TGTGCCAGCAGTGCGGGGCGGGGTGCGGCCGGGGCCCAGCATTTT. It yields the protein CASSAGRGAAGAQHF.

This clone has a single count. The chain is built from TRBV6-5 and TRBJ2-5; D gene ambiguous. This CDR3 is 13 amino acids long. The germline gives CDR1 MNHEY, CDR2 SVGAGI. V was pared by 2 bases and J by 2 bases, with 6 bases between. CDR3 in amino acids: CASSYMGQETQYF. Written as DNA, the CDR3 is TGTGCCAGCAGTTACATGGGACAAGAGACCCAGTACTTC.